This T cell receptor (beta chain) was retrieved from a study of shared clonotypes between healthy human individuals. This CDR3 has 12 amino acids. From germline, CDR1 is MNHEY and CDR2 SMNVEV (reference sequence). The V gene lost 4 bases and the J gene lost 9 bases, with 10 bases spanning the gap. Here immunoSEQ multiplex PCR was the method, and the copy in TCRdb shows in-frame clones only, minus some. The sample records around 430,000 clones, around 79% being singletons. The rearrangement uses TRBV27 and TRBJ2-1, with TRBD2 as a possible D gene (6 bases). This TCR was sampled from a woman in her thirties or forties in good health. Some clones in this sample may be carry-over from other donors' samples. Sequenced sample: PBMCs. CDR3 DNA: TGTGCCAGCAGTTCCAGCGGGCGTGAGCAGTTCTTC. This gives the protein CASSSSGREQFF.